This T cell receptor (beta chain) is from a study of response to subunit inactivated influenza vaccine. Study results and limitations: That few new T cells are recruited by each seasonal influenza vaccination was the authors' suggestion.

TCRdb re-called the RT-PCR reads through MiXCR, storing one row per CDR3 protein. Here the sample spans under 750,000 distinct CDR3 sequences, 12% being singletons. This clonotype occurred a few times. Antigen unknown. This CDR3 has 14 residues. Germline values: CDR1 ENHRY, CDR2 SYGVKD. V was clipped by 4 bases and J by 4 bases; unmatched bases: 4. The sequence came from a man aged 45-65 years who received an inactivated influenza vaccine. The starting material was PBMCs from blood, obtained on the day of vaccination. The chain has TRBV10-3 and TRBJ1-1; 9 nucleotides agree with TRBD1. The CDR3 loop reads CAISALDRGTEAFF. The CDR3 DNA reads as TGTGCCATCAGTGCCTTGGACAGGGGCACTGAAGCTTTCTTT.